These 17 T cell receptor beta chains were sequenced from one sample in a study of cytomegalovirus exposure and HLA in healthy donors. The PCR was carried out with 60 Vbeta primers and 13 Jbeta primers. Only in-frame clones appear in the TCRdb table, and some are missing; sequencing was by immunoSEQ multiplex PCR. The table shows fewer than 35,000 clones, with 80% to 90% occurring only once. Sequenced material: PBMCs. All receptors come from a boy between 10 and 17 years old in good health and CMV-seronegative.

This sequence joins TRBV4-1 and TRBJ2-5, with 9 bases fitting TRBD1. With V trimmed by 2 bases and J by 5 bases, 6 bases remained unmatched. The CDR3 totals 15 residues. CDR1 and CDR2 (germline): MGHRA, YSYEKL. The CDR3 region is CASSQQQGAMETQYF. The CDR3 nucleotides are TGCGCCAGCAGCCAACAACAGGGGGCCATGGAGACCCAGTACTTC.

CDR3 region: CASSEGGGYTQYF. Written as DNA, the CDR3 is TGTGCCAGCAGTGAGGGGGGGGGCTATACGCAGTATTTT. This chain links TRBV6-1 with TRBJ2-3; maybe TRBD2 (7 bases). There are 13 residues in the CDR3. Trimming removed 3 bases at V and 7 bases at J, with 11 bases between. Germline V lookup: CDR1 MNHNS, CDR2 SASEGT.

This chain uses TRBV10-3 with TRBJ2-1; possibly TRBD1 for D (6 bases). Trimming removed 0 bases at V and 1 base at J, with 13 bases between. The V gene's germline CDR1 is ENHRY and CDR2 SYGVKD. The CDR3 loop spans 17 amino acids. For the CDR3, the DNA is TGTGCCATCAGTGAGTCGGGGGCAGCAGGTTCCTACAATGAGCAGTTCTTC. This encodes CAISESGAAGSYNEQFF.

The chain is built from TRBV7-3 and TRBJ2-1; 7 bases fit TRBD2. This CDR3 spans 14 amino acids. Germline CDR1 and CDR2: SGHTA and FQGTGA. J lost 8 bases, V lost 4 bases, and 8 bases had no gene match. The CDR3 DNA is TGTGCCAGCAGCTCGACTAGCAATTCCCATGAGCAGTTCTTC. Amino acids: CASSSTSNSHEQFF. The variable domain in full, with the rest retrieved from reference TRBV7-3 and TRBJ2-1, is GAGVSQTPSNKVTEKGKYVELRCDPISGHTALYWYRQSLGQGPEFLIYFQGTGAADDSGLPNDRFFAVRPEGSVSTLKIQRTERGDSAVYLCASSSTSNSHEQFFGPGTRLTVL.

The chain is built from TRBV2 and TRBJ2-1, with D perhaps TRBD1 (6 bases). The CDR3 loop spans 15 amino acids. The germline V gene has CDR1 SNHLY and CDR2 FYNNEI. V lost 5 bases and J 7 bases, leaving 18 bases between the germline ends. In DNA, the CDR3 is TGTGCCAGCAGTTCCGGGACACGGAGTTTGAATGAGCAGTTCTTC. It specifies CASSSGTRSLNEQFF.

The V gene is TRBV11-2, the J gene TRBJ1-4; TRBD1 agrees at 9 bases. Germline assignment: CDR1 SGHAT and CDR2 FQNNGV. The V and J ends lost 3 bases and 8 bases, in that order; junction bases with no gene match: 4. CDR3 length: 14 residues. CDR3 in amino acids: CASSFNRGQEKLFF. The CDR3 coding sequence is TGTGCCAGCAGCTTTAACAGGGGGCAAGAAAAACTGTTTTTT.

This chain links TRBV30 with TRBJ1-5; D ambiguous. Per the germline V gene, CDR1 is GTSNPN and CDR2 is SVGIG (reference sequence). This CDR3 is built from 12 residues. Trimming removed 4 bases from V and 4 bases from J, with 8 bases in between. The CDR3 DNA reads as TGTGCCTGGACATCGGGAAATCAGCCCCAGCATTTT. It is translated as CAWTSGNQPQHF.

CDR3 nucleotides: TGTGCCAGCAGCTTAGCGTACAGGACAGGGGGCGATGAAAAACTGTTTTTT. Amino acids: CASSLAYRTGGDEKLFF. The genes are TRBV7-9 and TRBJ1-4, with 11 nucleotides matching TRBD1. Germline V CDR1 and CDR2: SEHNR, FQNEAQ (reference sequence). Unmatched junction bases numbered 6, after V lost 0 bases and J lost 6 bases. The CDR3 covers 17 residues.

The V gene is TRBV7-2, the J gene TRBJ2-7; TRBD1 agrees at 10 bases. This CDR3 has 16 residues. Germline CDR1 reads SGHTA; CDR2 reads FQGNSA. The V and J ends lost 1 base and 6 bases, in that order; junction bases with no gene match: 9. CDR3 coding DNA: TGTGCCAGCAGCTTAGGAGACAGGGGGCGCAACCGCGAGCAGTACTTC. Its protein is CASSLGDRGRNREQYF. Combining the CDR3 with reference TRBV7-2 and TRBJ2-7 gives the whole variable domain GAGVSQSPSNKVTEKGKDVELRCDPISGHTALYWYRQSLGQGLEFLIYFQGNSAPDKSGLPSDRFSAERTGGSVSTLTIQRTQQEDSAVYLCASSLGDRGRNREQYFGPGTRLTVT.

The chain joins TRBV4-3 to TRBJ2-7, with 8 bases lining up with TRBD1. After removal of 0 bases from V and 3 bases from J, the junction contained 4 bases not matched to a gene. The CDR3 sequence is 15 residues long. Germline CDR1 is LGHNA and CDR2 is YSLEER. Written as DNA, the CDR3 is TGCGCCAGCAGCCAAGATGGGACAGGCGTCTACGAGCAGTACTTC. Amino acids: CASSQDGTGVYEQYF.

The chain recombines TRBV9 with TRBJ2-3; TRBD2 might be the D (7 bases). Trimming stripped 4 bases from V and 4 bases from J, with 19 bases between. The CDR3 has 16 amino acids. CDR1 is SGDLS and CDR2 is YYNGEE in the germline V gene. CDR3 sequence: CASSILGAGVADTQYF. CDR3 coding DNA: TGTGCCAGCAGCATTCTGGGGGCGGGGGTAGCAGATACGCAGTATTTT.

This clone was observed once. The chain links TRBV28 to TRBJ2-7, with TRBD1 identical over 8 bases. The J segment lost 5 bases and the V segment lost 6 bases, leaving 12 bases of the junction unmatched. There are 15 residues in the CDR3. CDR1 and CDR2 (germline): MDHEN, SYDVKM. For the CDR3, the DNA is TGTGCCAGCAGCTTTTCGGTGGACAGGGATGACGAGCAGTACTTC. It encodes CASSFSVDRDDEQYF. The full variable domain, completed using reference TRBV28 and TRBJ2-7, is DVKVTQSSRYLVKRTGEKVFLECVQDMDHENMFWYRQDPGLGLRLIYFSYDVKMKEKGDIPEGYSVSREKKERFSLILESASTNQTSMYLCASSFSVDRDDEQYFGPGTRLTVT.

The chain has TRBV30 and TRBJ2-2, with 8 bases lining up with TRBD2. This CDR3 has 15 amino acids. Germline loops: CDR1 GTSNPN, CDR2 SVGIG (reference sequence). V dropped 7 bases and J dropped 4; count of bases not matched to a gene: 11. The CDR3 reads CAFIGGTRSTGELFF. DNA of the CDR3: TGTGCCTTCATCGGCGGGACTAGGTCCACCGGGGAGCTGTTTTTT.

J is TRBJ2-5 and V is TRBV14, with 8 bases aligning to TRBD1. CDR3 length: 15 residues. The germline CDR1 and CDR2 sequences are SGHDN and FVKESK. Trimming cost V 1 base and J 7 bases; bases outside gene matches: 8. CDR3 sequence reads: CASSQGTGFGRTQYF. The CDR3 bases are TGTGCCAGCAGCCAAGGGACAGGGTTCGGAAGGACCCAGTACTTC.

Only a few counts were recorded for this clone. CDR3 in amino acids: CSATSTDTQYF. As DNA, the CDR3 is TGCAGTGCAACTAGCACAGATACGCAGTATTTT. The V call is TRBV20-1, the J call TRBJ2-3; D not certain. CDR1 is DFQATT and CDR2 is SNEGSKA in the germline V gene (reference sequence). V was cut by 6 bases and J by 0 bases, with 4 bases left in between. The CDR3 spans 11 residues.

V is TRBV5-4 and J is TRBJ2-2, with TRBD2 matching over 12 bases. Germline CDR1 is SGHNT and CDR2 is YYREEE (reference sequence). V lost 4 bases to trimming and J lost 0 bases; unmatched junction nucleotides: 4. This CDR3 is 17 amino acids long. This CDR3 reads CASSQTSGGTNTGELFF. CDR3 sequence (DNA): TGTGCCAGCAGCCAAACTAGCGGGGGGACGAACACCGGGGAGCTGTTTTTT.

This chain connects TRBV4-1 to TRBJ1-1; 8 positions agree with TRBD1. CDR1 and CDR2 (germline): MGHRA, YSYEKL. V lost 2 bases and J lost 1; bases outside the gene matches: 12. CDR3 length: 18 amino acids. In nucleotides, the CDR3 is TGCGCCAGCAGCCAAATAATCGACAGGGGAATCGGGAACACTGAAGCTTTCTTT. It codes for CASSQIIDRGIGNTEAFF.